A selection of T cell receptor beta chains follows, all from one sample in a study of blood T cells in healthy people across ages. TCRdb itself ran the 5' RACE reads through MiXCR, one entry per CDR3 protein. The repertoire holds 700,000 or so distinct CDR3 sequences, with about 24% as singletons. The material sequenced was blood. All receptors come from a man between 65 and 85 years old in good health. The CDR3 runs from the conserved cysteine through the conserved F or W. A D gene is named only where the DNA matches it firmly. Expanded clones get a size class; other rows say once, few or many, or leave the size out.

cdr3_length,d_call,j_call,v_call,clone_size,cdr3_aa,cdr3_nt
13,-,TRBJ2-4,TRBV30,-,CAWSVARKNIQYF,TGTGCCTGGAGTGTGGCGAGAAAAAACATTCAGTACTTC
13,-,TRBJ2-4,TRBV7-2,many,CASSLGPGDIQYF,TGTGCCAGCAGCTTAGGGCCTGGGGACATTCAGTACTTC
15,-,TRBJ1-2,TRBV5-1,-,CASSGDVASGYGYTF,TGCGCCAGCAGCGGGGACGTTGCTAGTGGCTATGGCTACACCTTC
15,-,TRBJ2-1,TRBV7-9,few,CASRRYGGSYNEQFF,TGTGCCAGCAGACGTTACGGGGGATCCTACAATGAGCAGTTCTTC
14,TRBD1,TRBJ2-7,TRBV20-1,-,CSARRTGFAYEQYF,TGCAGTGCTAGACGGACAGGTTTCGCCTACGAGCAGTACTTC
16,TRBD1,TRBJ1-4,TRBV18,few,CASSPPGQGTNEKLFF,TGTGCCAGCTCGCCCCCGGGACAGGGGACTAATGAAAAACTGTTTTTT
17,TRBD2,TRBJ2-1,TRBV15,few,CATSRGIGLAVNNEQFF,TGTGCCACCAGCAGAGGGATAGGACTAGCGGTAAACAATGAGCAGTTCTTC
17,TRBD1,TRBJ1-1,TRBV7-2,few,CAGSNRDRLLLGTEAFF,TGTGCCGGCAGCAACCGGGACAGACTTCTATTGGGGACTGAAGCTTTCTTT
18,TRBD2,TRBJ2-2,TRBV7-6,few,CASTGSTSGRENTGELFF,TGTGCCAGCACGGGGTCTACTAGCGGGAGGGAGAACACCGGGGAGCTGTTTTTT
11,-,TRBJ2-3,TRBV10-3,few,CAANRTDTQYF,TGTGCCGCCAATCGCACAGATACGCAGTATTTT
12,-,TRBJ1-1,TRBV19,few,CASSVAAGRAFF,TGTGCCAGTAGCGTGGCCGCCGGGAGAGCTTTCTTT
12,-,TRBJ2-1,TRBV6-2/TRBV6-3,few,CASSYPTYEQFF,TGTGCCAGCAGTTATCCGACGTATGAGCAGTTCTTC
14,-,TRBJ1-5,TRBV6-2/TRBV6-3,-,CASSYIRENQPQHF,TGTGCCAGCAGTTATATCAGAGAGAATCAGCCCCAGCATTTT
14,-,TRBJ1-1,TRBV19,-,CASSITGATTEAFF,TGTGCCAGTAGTATAACGGGGGCGACCACTGAAGCTTTCTTT
17,TRBD1,TRBJ2-5,TRBV24-1,few,CATSDLVGTGGDETQYF,TGTGCCACCAGTGATTTAGTAGGGACAGGGGGCGACGAGACCCAGTACTTC
14,TRBD2,TRBJ2-3,TRBV12-3/TRBV12-4,-,CTSSTGLGTDTQYF,TGTACCAGCAGCACGGGACTAGGCACAGATACGCAGTATTTT
12,TRBD2,TRBJ2-3,TRBV20-1,few,CSVLAGADTQYF,TGCAGTGTGTTAGCGGGAGCTGATACGCAGTATTTT
16,-,TRBJ2-1,TRBV13,-,CASSPGWVEAYNEQFF,TGTGCCAGCAGCCCGGGGTGGGTAGAGGCCTACAATGAGCAGTTCTTC
17,-,TRBJ2-4,TRBV15,few,CATSRDSMELAKNIQYF,TGTGCCACCAGCAGAGATAGCATGGAACTGGCCAAAAACATTCAGTACTTC
15,-,TRBJ2-2,TRBV5-1,few,CASSPSTGRAGELFF,TGCGCCAGCAGCCCCTCGACAGGCCGCGCCGGGGAGCTGTTTTTT
13,-,TRBJ2-1,TRBV12-5,-,CASGLSLGPEQFF,TGTGCTAGTGGTTTGTCCCTAGGGCCAGAGCAGTTCTTC
16,TRBD2,TRBJ2-3,TRBV7-2,-,CASARYSRGGSDTQYF,TGTGCCAGCGCCCGGTACTCGCGGGGGGGATCAGATACGCAGTATTTT
17,TRBD2,TRBJ2-3,TRBV20-1,-,CSARDLAGGTHTDTQYF,TGCAGTGCTAGAGATTTAGCGGGGGGTACCCACACAGATACGCAGTATTTT
14,-,TRBJ2-3,TRBV15,-,CATRTGLITDTQYF,TGTGCCACCAGGACGGGACTCATCACAGATACGCAGTATTTT
14,TRBD2,TRBJ2-1,TRBV12-3/TRBV12-4,few,CASRTSGGAGEQFF,TGTGCCAGCAGGACTAGCGGGGGGGCTGGTGAGCAGTTCTTC
12,-,TRBJ1-1,TRBV29-1,-,CSVEAGGSEAFF,TGCAGCGTTGAGGCGGGGGGCTCCGAAGCTTTCTTT
15,TRBD1,TRBJ1-5,TRBV6-1,few,CASSTGTGRIQPQHF,TGTGCCAGCAGCACCGGGACAGGGAGGATTCAGCCCCAGCATTTT
15,-,TRBJ1-2,TRBV5-1,few,CASSLGPNLNYGYTF,TGCGCCAGCAGCTTGGGCCCAAATCTTAACTATGGCTACACCTTC
15,TRBD2,TRBJ2-1,TRBV20-1,-,CSARTSGGSPNEQFF,TGCAGTGCGCGGACTAGCGGGGGGTCCCCCAATGAGCAGTTCTTC
15,-,TRBJ1-2,TRBV15,-,CATSRDAAADYGYTF,TGTGCCACCAGCAGAGATGCCGCAGCTGACTATGGCTACACCTTC
16,TRBD1,TRBJ2-1,TRBV5-1,few,CASSLGGTGDYNEQFF,TGCGCCAGCAGCTTGGGAGGGACAGGGGACTACAATGAGCAGTTCTTC
14,TRBD1,TRBJ1-4,TRBV5-1,-,CASSSDRGREKLFF,TGCGCCAGCAGCTCGGACAGGGGGCGCGAAAAACTGTTTTTT
13,-,TRBJ1-5,TRBV7-2,many,CASSLARNQPQHF,TGTGCCAGCAGCTTAGCGCGCAATCAGCCCCAGCATTTT
14,TRBD1,TRBJ2-2,TRBV18,few,CASSDRDDTGELFF,TGTGCCAGCTCGGACAGGGACGACACCGGGGAGCTGTTTTTT
16,-,TRBJ1-2,TRBV3-1,-,CASSLHGQPYNYGYTF,TGTGCCAGCAGCCTCCACGGACAGCCTTATAACTATGGCTACACCTTC
13,-,TRBJ1-3,TRBV12-3/TRBV12-4,-,CASSREGGNTIYF,TGTGCCAGCAGTAGGGAAGGAGGAAACACCATATATTTT
11,-,TRBJ2-1,TRBV7-8,-,CASSLVLLQFF,TGTGCCAGCAGCTTAGTACTACTGCAGTTCTTC
17,-,TRBJ1-3,TRBV18,few,CASSPLGLLSSGNTIYF,TGTGCCAGCTCGCCACTTGGCCTCTTAAGCTCTGGAAACACCATATATTTT
14,-,TRBJ1-1,TRBV29-1,few,CSGALRGGHTEAFF,TGCAGCGGCGCCCTCAGGGGAGGGCACACTGAAGCTTTCTTT
18,-,TRBJ2-5,TRBV21-1,few,CASSKPTEGRRYQETQYF,TGTGCCAGCAGCAAACCAACCGAGGGACGAAGGTACCAAGAGACCCAGTACTTC
14,TRBD2,TRBJ2-1,TRBV20-1,-,CSARESGMAYEQFF,TGCAGTGCTAGAGAGAGCGGGATGGCCTATGAGCAGTTCTTC
11,TRBD1,TRBJ1-2,TRBV19,-,CASRDRVEFTF,TGTGCCAGTAGGGACAGGGTTGAGTTCACCTTC
15,-,TRBJ1-2,TRBV7-2,-,CASSLAGAGRGGYTF,TGTGCCAGCAGCTTAGCAGGGGCTGGCCGTGGGGGCTACACCTTC
15,-,TRBJ2-1,TRBV7-9,-,CASSLGGTRSNEQFF,TGTGCCAGCAGCTTAGGAGGCACAAGGAGCAATGAGCAGTTCTTC
14,TRBD2,TRBJ2-1,TRBV3-1,many,CASSPRTSGNEQFF,TGTGCCAGCAGCCCCCGGACTAGCGGCAATGAGCAGTTCTTC